This T cell receptor (beta chain) is drawn from a study of T-cell memory formation after mild COVID-19. General observations from the study: Researchers found some responding clones in pre-infection memory, a sign that cross-reactive memory joined.

CDR3 length equals 14 residues. J gave up 4 bases and V 10 bases, and 10 bases lay outside the gene matches. TCRdb re-derived calls from the 5' RACE reads in MiXCR, one entry per CDR3 protein. The profile shows about 400,000 distinct CDR3 sequences, about 16% of them singletons. This clonotype has only a few counts. What it binds is unknown. The sample taken for sequencing was PBMCs or a T cell subset sorted from them (not recorded which). This clonotype originated in a man between 18 and 29 years old who had mild COVID-19 (a few samples of this study predate the infection). Cell type and time point are not known. The chain combines TRBV12-3 or TRBV12-4 with TRBJ2-3; 8 bases align to TRBD2. The CDR3, as DNA: TGTGCCACCTCCTTAGCGGGGAGTTCAGATACGCAGTATTTT. Amino acids: CATSLAGSSDTQYF.